This T cell receptor beta chain stems from a study of shared clonotypes between healthy human individuals. This CDR3 has 15 amino acids. Germline lookup yields CDR1 MNHEY and CDR2 SVGAGI. Trimming removed 6 bases from V and 4 bases from J; junction bases left unmatched: 7. Generated by immunoSEQ multiplex PCR, the TCRdb table keeps only in-frame clones and is missing some. The sample has millions of clones, around 95% seen once. This clonotype originated in a man aged 18 to 29 in good health. The chain uses TRBV6-5 and TRBJ1-1; TRBD1 matches at 11 bases. Sequences were obtained from naive CD4+ T cells sorted from blood. As to subset: CD45RA+ positively selected. In nucleotides, the CDR3 is TGTGCCAGCAGCAGACCGGGACAGGGGGGCACTGAAGCTTTCTTT. It is translated as CASSRPGQGGTEAFF.